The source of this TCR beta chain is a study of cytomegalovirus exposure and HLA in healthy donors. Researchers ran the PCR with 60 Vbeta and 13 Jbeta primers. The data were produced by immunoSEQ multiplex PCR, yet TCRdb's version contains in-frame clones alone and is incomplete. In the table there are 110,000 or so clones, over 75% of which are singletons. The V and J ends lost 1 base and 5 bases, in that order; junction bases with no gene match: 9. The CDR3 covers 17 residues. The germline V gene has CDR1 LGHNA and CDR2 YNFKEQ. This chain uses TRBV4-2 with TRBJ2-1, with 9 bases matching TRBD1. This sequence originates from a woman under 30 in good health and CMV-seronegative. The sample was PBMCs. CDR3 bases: TGTGCCAGCAGCCAAGGCCCTCCCGACAGGGGGGACAATGAGCAGTTCTTC. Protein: CASSQGPPDRGDNEQFF.